This T cell receptor beta chain was observed in a study of beta chain features in type 1 diabetes. The study, taken as a whole, reports: For patients, the naive, central memory and Treg TCRB repertoires appeared more alike than for healthy donors. In every one of the four CD4+ subsets, TCRB CDR3s were moderately but significantly shorter in Type 1 diabetes patients. Here, the possible influence of HLA type (on TCRB rearrangement) remained unresolved.

Turning to this clone: Its target is not known.

It was via CD45RO/CCR7/CD25/CD127/CD95/CD27 that CD4+ naive, central memory, regulatory and stem cell-like memory cells were sorted. Since all of the isolated RNA was reverse transcribed, expressed TCRB transcripts were what got sequenced. The assay was immunoSEQ multiplex PCR, and TCRdb's table has in-frame clones only and misses some. The sample shows about 360,000 clones, roughly 13% of them seen only once. Sequenced sample: naive CD4+ T cells from blood. This receptor was identified in a woman aged 18 to 35 with type 1 diabetes.

The CDR3 region has the DNA TGTGCCAGCAGCGTGTTCGAGTCTTTCTTCGGCTACGAGCAGTACTTC. It encodes CASSVFESFFGYEQYF. The chain combines TRBV9 with TRBJ2-7; no reliable D call. The CDR3 is 16 amino acids. Germline CDR1 and CDR2: SGDLS and YYNGEE. The V gene lost 2 bases and the J gene lost 3 bases, with 18 bases spanning the gap.